This TCR beta chain was documented in a study of OX40 agonist ivuxolimab in advanced cancers. Study as a whole: Ivuxolimab, an agonist antibody against OX40 (CD134), was given to patients.

This table comes from immunoSEQ multiplex PCR, and its TCRdb copy is limited to in-frame clones, with some not included. The sample includes tens of thousands of clones, about 94% of them seen just once. There are 15 residues in the CDR3. Per germline, CDR1 SNHLY and CDR2 FYNNEI. V was shortened by 6 bases and J by 2 bases, with 15 bases between the two germline ends. The TCR was taken from an adult with an advanced solid tumor such as melanoma, head and neck, liver or kidney cancer. The material sequenced was CD4+ or CD8+ T cells sorted from blood, taken in a trial of the OX40 agonist ivuxolimab. The rearrangement links TRBV2 to TRBJ2-3; a possible D gene is TRBD2 (5 bases). CDR3 amino acids: CASSSAAGLTDTQYF. The CDR3, as DNA: TGTGCCAGCAGCTCCGCGGCGGGTCTCACAGATACGCAGTATTTT. Looking up the rest from reference TRBV2 and TRBJ2-3 gives the full variable domain: EPEVTQTPSHQVTQMGQEVILRCVPISNHLYFYWYRQILGQKVEFLVSFYNNEISEKSEIFDDQFSVERPDGSNFTLKIRSTKLEDSAMYFCASSSAAGLTDTQYFGPGTRLTVL.